Below, 32 T cell receptor beta chains from the same sample are listed, as sequenced in a study of cytomegalovirus exposure and HLA in healthy donors. The PCR employed 60 Vbeta primers together with 13 Jbeta primers. Sequencing used immunoSEQ multiplex PCR; TCRdb keeps in-frame clones, though not all of them. The sample data list 40,000 or so clones. Sequenced input: PBMCs. These receptor sequences come from a male donor in good health and CMV-seronegative.

This sequence joins TRBV9 and TRBJ2-7; 8 bases align to TRBD2. CDR1 is SGDLS, CDR2 YYNGEE, per germline. CDR3 length: 13 amino acids. V lost 3 bases and J lost 6; bases outside the gene matches: 5. DNA of the CDR3: TGTGCCAGCAGCGGTAGCGGGACCCTCGAGCAGTACTTC. The encoded protein is CASSGSGTLEQYF.

The chain recombines TRBV28 with TRBJ1-2, with TRBD1 matching 8 bases. The CDR3 loop spans 16 amino acids. Germline CDR1 is MDHEN and CDR2 is SYDVKM. V lost 6 bases to trimming and J lost 0 bases; unmatched junction nucleotides: 9. The CDR3 region has the DNA TGTGCCAGCAGCAGGGGGCCAGCCCTAGCTAACTATGGCTACACCTTC. Translation: CASSRGPALANYGYTF.

This chain connects TRBV4-1 to TRBJ2-3; D perhaps matches TRBD2 (5 bases). The germline V and J ends were trimmed by 2 bases and 2 bases, with 11 bases remaining between them. Germline V gene lookup returns CDR1 MGHRA and CDR2 YSYEKL. The CDR3 has 15 amino acids. CDR3 in amino acids: CASSQPGLNTDTQYF. In DNA, the CDR3 is TGCGCCAGCAGCCAACCCGGACTTAACACAGATACGCAGTATTTT.

This chain joins TRBV7-2 and TRBJ2-7; 11 nucleotides align to TRBD2. Germline loops: CDR1 SGHTA, CDR2 FQGNSA. The junction had 12 bases not matched to a gene; V was cut back by 4 bases and J by 7 bases. The CDR3 covers 16 residues. The CDR3 coding sequence is TGTGCCAGCAGCTCGGGCCCTAGCGGGGGGCGGAAAGAGCAGTACTTC. This codes for CASSSGPSGGRKEQYF. Drawing the rest from reference TRBV7-2 and TRBJ2-7, the complete variable domain is GAGVSQSPSNKVTEKGKDVELRCDPISGHTALYWYRQSLGQGLEFLIYFQGNSAPDKSGLPSDRFSAERTGGSVSTLTIQRTQQEDSAVYLCASSSGPSGGRKEQYFGPGTRLTVT.

The chain uses TRBV7-9 and TRBJ2-7; the D gene is possibly TRBD2 (5 bases). Germline CDR1 and CDR2: SEHNR and FQNEAQ (reference sequence). V was trimmed by 1 base and J by 5 bases, leaving 9 bases between them. This CDR3 has 13 amino acids. CDR3 DNA: TGTGCCAGCAGCTTAGGAGGGCCAGACGAGCAGTACTTC. Translating it yields CASSLGGPDEQYF. The variable domain in full, completed from reference TRBV7-9 and TRBJ2-7, reads DTGVSQNPRHKITKRGQNVTFRCDPISEHNRLYWYRQTLGQGPEFLTYFQNEAQLEKSRLLSDRFSAERPKGSFSTLEIQRTEQGDSAMYLCASSLGGPDEQYFGPGTRLTVT.

The CDR3 DNA reads as TGTGCCAGCAGCGGGGGACTCTACAATGAGCAGTTCTTC. Translation: CASSGGLYNEQFF. V and J are TRBV5-6 and TRBJ2-1; a possible D gene is TRBD2 (6 bases). V dropped 4 bases and J dropped 3 bases, with 8 bases sitting between them. The germline gives CDR1 SGHDT, CDR2 YYEEEE. CDR3 size: 13 residues. The complete variable domain, with remaining parts taken from reference TRBV5-6 and TRBJ2-1, reads DAGVTQSPTHLIKTRGQQVTLRCSPKSGHDTVSWYQQALGQGPQFIFQYYEEEERQRGNFPDRFSGHQFPNYSSELNVNALLLGDSALYLCASSGGLYNEQFFGPGTRLTVL.

V and J are TRBV28 and TRBJ2-7, with 10 nucleotides matching TRBD1. This CDR3 region has 14 residues. V gave up 6 bases and J gave up 6 bases; unmatched junction bases: 8. Germline assignment: CDR1 MDHEN and CDR2 SYDVKM. The CDR3 spells CASRYTGQGSEQYF. CDR3 bases: TGTGCCAGCAGGTATACGGGACAGGGGTCCGAGCAGTACTTC.

This chain connects TRBV30 to TRBJ1-1; no reliable D call. CDR3 length equals 13 residues. Germline lookup yields CDR1 GTSNPN and CDR2 SVGIG (reference sequence). With 3 bases removed from V and 3 bases from J, the gap between germline ends came to 11 bases. The CDR3 region has the DNA TGTGCCTGGAGCATTAATCGGTACACTGAAGCTTTCTTT. It specifies CAWSINRYTEAFF.

The chain joins TRBV29-1 to TRBJ2-2; 8 bases match TRBD1. V gave up 4 bases and J gave up 6 bases; unmatched junction bases: 1. The CDR3 length is 12 residues. Looked up from germline, CDR1 is SQVTM and CDR2 is ANQGSEA. The CDR3 here is CSVGQGSGELFF. The CDR3 nucleotides read TGCAGCGTTGGACAGGGGTCCGGGGAGCTGTTTTTT.

The chain combines TRBV12-5 with TRBJ2-3, with 9 bases matching TRBD1. Trimming cost V 2 bases and J 1 base; bases outside gene matches: 16. The CDR3 spans 20 residues. Germline CDR1 and CDR2: LGHNT and FRNRAP. CDR3 DNA: TGTGCTAGTGGTTTGACTACGACAGGGGGATCTGAGTTGGGCACAGATACGCAGTATTTT. Translating gives CASGLTTTGGSELGTDTQYF.

V is TRBV29-1 and J is TRBJ1-1; D is uncertain. V was trimmed by 7 bases and J by 0 bases, leaving 18 bases between them. This CDR3 is 15 amino acids long. The germline V gene encodes CDR1 SQVTM and CDR2 ANQGSEA. The CDR3 DNA sequence: TGCAGCGCCTCTAAGGAGGAGTTTATGAACACTGAAGCTTTCTTT. This gives the protein CSASKEEFMNTEAFF.

In the case of this clone: Lacking the conserved final phenylalanine or tryptophan, this CDR3 likely reflects a read error. This chain uses TRBV18 with TRBJ2-7; D gene unclear. V lost 6 bases to trimming and J lost 0 bases, with 12 bases between them. CDR1 and CDR2 (germline): KGHSH, LQKENI. The CDR3 contains 14 residues. CDR3 residues: CASSITGASYEQYL. For the CDR3, the DNA is TGTGCCAGCTCTATCACCGGAGCCTCCTACGAGCAGTACCTC.

V and J are TRBV5-4 and TRBJ1-3; D perhaps matches TRBD1 (5 bases). The CDR3 length is 20 residues. Between the trimmed V and J ends, which lost 0 bases and 0 bases, there was a span of 22 bases. Germline V lookup: CDR1 SGHNT, CDR2 YYREEE (reference sequence). The CDR3 loop is CASSLGLQGGGGISGNTIYF. For the CDR3, the DNA is TGTGCCAGCAGCTTGGGTTTGCAGGGCGGGGGAGGAATCTCTGGAAACACCATATATTTT.

The CDR3 coding sequence is TGTGCCAGCAGCCCCCGACAGGGATACAATGAGCAGTTCTTC. It specifies CASSPRQGYNEQFF. The rearrangement uses TRBV9 and TRBJ2-1; 7 bases agree with TRBD1. There are 14 residues in the CDR3. V lost 4 bases to trimming and J lost 4 bases; unmatched junction nucleotides: 5. Looked up from germline, CDR1 is SGDLS and CDR2 is YYNGEE.

V gene TRBV6-1 combines with J gene TRBJ1-1, with D hard to call. V was shortened by 2 bases and J by 6 bases, with 13 bases between the two germline ends. The CDR3 sequence is 14 residues long. CDR1 is MNHNS and CDR2 is SASEGT in the germline V gene. The chain's CDR3 is CASSEIGGRAEAFF. The CDR3 DNA sequence: TGTGCCAGCAGTGAAATTGGAGGGAGGGCTGAAGCTTTCTTT.

The V call is TRBV18, the J call TRBJ1-2, with 9 bases aligning to TRBD1. The junction had 8 bases not matched to a gene; V was cut back by 5 bases and J by 4 bases. This CDR3 spans 15 amino acids. Germline assignment: CDR1 KGHSH and CDR2 LQKENI. The CDR3 spells CASSSGQGPIYGYTF. DNA for the CDR3: TGTGCCAGCTCATCGGGACAGGGTCCAATCTATGGCTACACCTTC.

This rearrangement joins TRBV18 to TRBJ2-7; TRBD1 agrees at 8 bases. V lost 4 bases to trimming and J lost 5 bases; unmatched junction nucleotides: 7. CDR3 length: 14 amino acids. The V gene's germline CDR1 is KGHSH and CDR2 LQKENI. The DNA of the CDR3 is TGTGCCAGCTCACGCTACAGGGGGACAAACGAGCAGTACTTC. Protein sequence: CASSRYRGTNEQYF.

The rearrangement links TRBV7-8 to TRBJ1-5; D call uncertain. The CDR3 covers 16 residues. Germline V gene sequence: CDR1 SGHVS, CDR2 FQNEAQ. V gave up 1 base and J gave up 0 bases, with 10 bases separating them. The CDR3 loop reads CASSLGFTPSNQPQHF. Written as DNA, the CDR3 is TGTGCCAGCAGCTTAGGATTTACTCCTAGCAATCAGCCCCAGCATTTT.

The rearrangement joins TRBV4-2 to TRBJ2-5; 7 bases match TRBD2. The CDR3 totals 15 residues. The J segment lost 4 bases and the V segment lost 1 base, leaving 6 bases of the junction unmatched. The germline V gene has CDR1 LGHNA and CDR2 YNFKEQ. The CDR3 loop reads CASSQAEGGGETQYF. CDR3 nucleotide sequence: TGTGCCAGCAGCCAAGCAGAAGGCGGGGGAGAGACCCAGTACTTC.

J is TRBJ2-1 and V is TRBV20-1, with 8 positions matching TRBD2. This CDR3 has 11 amino acids. V lost 5 bases, J lost 10 bases, and 4 bases stayed unmatched. CDR1 is DFQATT, CDR2 SNEGSKA, per germline (reference sequence). CDR3 amino acids: CSARGGEEQFF. The CDR3, as DNA: TGCAGTGCTCGGGGGGGGGAAGAGCAGTTCTTC.

The chain joins TRBV25-1 to TRBJ2-7, with 9 bases that match TRBD2. The length of the CDR3 is 15 residues. CDR1 and CDR2 from the germline V gene are MGHDK and SYGVNS. The V gene end was trimmed by 3 bases and the J gene end by 3 bases; junction bases not matched to a gene: 6. CDR3 DNA: TGTGCCAGCAGTGACCCGGGACTAGCTTACTACGAGCAGTACTTC. Residues: CASSDPGLAYYEQYF.

The chain is built from TRBV19 and TRBJ1-2; TRBD1 agrees at 7 bases. From germline, CDR1 is LNHDA and CDR2 SQIVND (reference sequence). V was pared by 7 bases and J by 8 bases, with 10 bases of the junction left unmatched. The CDR3 length is 13 residues. CDR3 DNA: TGTGCCAGTACGACAGGGCTTTCCGGCGGCTACACCTTC. Translation gives CASTTGLSGGYTF.

The chain employs TRBV4-1 and TRBJ1-6; weak D call: TRBD1 (5 bases). The germline V gene encodes CDR1 MGHRA and CDR2 YSYEKL. The V end was cut by 0 bases, the J end by 7 bases, with 16 bases between. The CDR3 is 17 residues long. Written as DNA, the CDR3 is TGCGCCAGCAGCCAAGATGGGCAGGGAGGGTACAATTCACCCCTCCACTTT. The encoded protein is CASSQDGQGGYNSPLHF.

J is TRBJ1-1 and V is TRBV19, with D possibly being TRBD1 (6 bases). Germline CDR1 reads LNHDA; CDR2 reads SQIVND (reference sequence). V was trimmed by 3 bases and J by 0 bases, leaving 17 bases between them. The length of the CDR3 is 17 residues. The CDR3 bases are TGTGCCAGTAGTATGGTCTACAGGGCCATGATGAACACTGAAGCTTTCTTT. Protein sequence: CASSMVYRAMMNTEAFF.

J is TRBJ1-4 and V is TRBV9; 10 nucleotides match TRBD1. This CDR3 is built from 15 residues. Germline loops: CDR1 SGDLS, CDR2 YYNGEE. V lost 4 bases, J lost 5 bases, and 5 bases stayed unmatched. The CDR3 spells CASSSPGQGNEKLFF. Here the CDR3 DNA reads TGTGCCAGCAGCTCCCCGGGACAGGGGAATGAAAAACTGTTTTTT.

This chain uses TRBV10-3 with TRBJ1-1; 8 nucleotides match TRBD1. This CDR3 is built from 15 residues. V was clipped by 6 bases and J by 0 bases; unmatched bases: 6. Germline V gene lookup returns CDR1 ENHRY and CDR2 SYGVKD. The CDR3 sequence is CAIRRRGRLNTEAFF. The CDR3 DNA sequence: TGTGCCATCAGACGCAGGGGGCGTTTGAACACTGAAGCTTTCTTT.

The CDR3, as DNA: TGTGCCAGCAGTTACTCCTATGGGGAGCTGTTTTTT. Protein product: CASSYSYGELFF. The V and J genes are TRBV6-5 and TRBJ2-2; no definite D call. The V and J ends lost 0 bases and 8 bases respectively, with 4 bases between them. Germline V gene lookup returns CDR1 MNHEY and CDR2 SVGAGI. The CDR3 spans 12 residues.

The rearrangement joins TRBV19 to TRBJ1-1; 7 nucleotides agree with TRBD1. Germline loops: CDR1 LNHDA, CDR2 SQIVND (reference sequence). V was clipped by 8 bases and J by 0 bases; unmatched bases: 3. The CDR3 contains 13 residues. The CDR3 DNA is TGTGCCAGTGCCGACAGGGTGAACACTGAAGCTTTCTTT. It yields the protein CASADRVNTEAFF.

The V call is TRBV6-6, the J call TRBJ1-1; D remains ambiguous. V was pared by 4 bases and J by 5 bases, with 17 bases between. This CDR3 contains 15 residues. Germline V gene lookup returns CDR1 MNHNY and CDR2 SVGAGI (reference sequence). CDR3 bases: TGTGCCAGCAGTTCCTCCGGGCCCCGAGGGACTGAAGCTTTCTTT. This gives the protein CASSSSGPRGTEAFF.

The chain is built from TRBV12-5 and TRBJ1-1; tentatively, D is TRBD1 (5 bases). The CDR3 loop spans 16 amino acids. Germline V lookup: CDR1 LGHNT, CDR2 FRNRAP. Trimming removed 4 bases at V and 0 bases at J, with 15 bases between. The CDR3 here is CASGSRRGGVNTEAFF. The DNA for the CDR3 is TGTGCTAGTGGTTCCCGACGTGGGGGGGTGAACACTGAAGCTTTCTTT. The full variable domain, its missing parts supplied by reference TRBV12-5 and TRBJ1-1, is DARVTQTPRHKVTEMGQEVTMRCQPILGHNTVFWYRQTMMQGLELLAYFRNRAPLDDSGMPKDRFSAEMPDATLATLKIQPSEPRDSAVYFCASGSRRGGVNTEAFFGQGTRLTVV.

This chain connects TRBV6-6 to TRBJ2-5; possible D gene TRBD2, 6 bases. The DNA matches TRBJ2-7 better at its end, which makes the J call doubtful. The germline CDR1 and CDR2 sequences are MNHNY and SVGAGI (reference sequence). The CDR3 is 13 amino acids. The chain's CDR3 is CASRAGTSYEQYF. CDR3 bases: TGTGCCAGCAGGGCAGGGACTTCCTACGAGCAGTACTTC.

This chain links TRBV6-5 with TRBJ2-4; 9 positions match TRBD1. Germline assignment: CDR1 MNHEY and CDR2 SVGAGI. V was clipped by 6 bases and J by 5 bases; unmatched bases: 2. The CDR3 covers 13 residues. CDR3 region: CASSGQGQNIQYF. The CDR3 DNA sequence: TGTGCCAGCAGCGGACAGGGGCAAAACATTCAGTACTTC.